Listed below are T cell receptor beta chains from one sample, sequenced in a study of blood T cell repertoires in COVID-19. Profiled with immunoSEQ multiplex PCR; TCRdb holds only in-frame clones, not every one. The sample lists a few hundred thousand clones; 85% were seen once. Sequencing input: peripheral blood. These receptors all come from a woman aged 18-29 years with acute or convalescent COVID-19. Both conserved end residues are part of each CDR3. The order of the fields is CDR3 protein, CDR3 DNA, V gene, J gene, D gene, clone size. D genes are given only for firm matches. Size values are once, few and many counts, or a class for expanded clones, and some rows have none.

CASSQGRVGGGELFF	TGTGCCAGCAGCCAAGGGCGGGTTGGAGGCGGGGAGCTGTTTTTT	TRBV6-5	TRBJ2-2	-	-
CATSENRDRVNQPQHF	TGTGCCACCTCAGAGAACCGGGACAGGGTAAATCAGCCCCAGCATTTT	TRBV15	TRBJ1-5	TRBD1	-
CASSENRVGTEAFF	TGCGCCAGCAGTGAGAACAGGGTGGGAACTGAAGCTTTCTTT	TRBV10-1	TRBJ1-1	-	-
CASSLKGHNYEQYF	TGTGCCAGCAGCTTGAAAGGACACAACTACGAGCAGTACTTC	TRBV5-4	TRBJ2-7	-	once
CASSLSPTDTQYF	TGTGCCAGCAGCTTGTCTCCCACAGATACGCAGTATTTT	TRBV5-6	TRBJ2-3	-	-
CASRENRQGGYEQYF	TGCGCCAGCAGGGAAAACAGGCAAGGGGGTTACGAGCAGTACTTC	TRBV5-1	TRBJ2-7	-	few
CAISNEVGTGDEKLFF	TGTGCCATCAGTAACGAGGTCGGGACAGGGGATGAAAAACTGTTTTTT	TRBV10-3	TRBJ1-4	TRBD1	-
CASSSGVGNIQYF	TGTGCCAGCAGCTCAGGGGTAGGAAACATTCAGTACTTC	TRBV7-3	TRBJ2-4	-	-
CASRPGGTEAFF	TGTGCCAGCAGGCCAGGGGGGACTGAAGCTTTCTTT	TRBV2	TRBJ1-1	TRBD1	-
CASSLSTAQETQYF	TGTGCCAGCAGTTTATCGACTGCCCAAGAGACCCAGTACTTC	TRBV27	TRBJ2-5	-	-
CATSELLRAWGAGELFF	TGTGCCACCAGTGAACTCTTGAGAGCTTGGGGGGCCGGGGAGCTGTTTTTT	TRBV24-1	TRBJ2-2	-	-
CASSPGTRKDTQYF	TGTGCCAGTAGTCCCGGGACTAGGAAGGATACGCAGTATTTT	TRBV19	TRBJ2-3	TRBD2	-
CASSNFISYEQYF	TGTGCCAGCAGCAATTTTATTTCCTACGAGCAGTACTTC	TRBV21-1	TRBJ2-7	-	-
CASSRNRNLNTEAFF	TGTGCCAGCAGTCGAAACAGAAACTTGAACACTGAAGCTTTCTTT	TRBV27	TRBJ1-1	-	-
CASRMTGYDRNQPQHF	TGTGCCAGCAGGATGACAGGCTACGACCGCAATCAGCCCCAGCATTTT	TRBV28	TRBJ1-5	-	-
CASSQEGGSSYNEQFF	TGCGCCAGCAGCCAAGAGGGAGGGAGCTCCTACAATGAGCAGTTCTTC	TRBV4-1	TRBJ2-1	TRBD2	once
CASGLAVGPGLSGAFF	TGTGCTAGTGGTTTGGCTGTCGGCCCCGGCCTTTCGGGAGCTTTCTTT	TRBV12-5	TRBJ1-1	-	-
CATRAGVGTEAFF	TGTGCCACCAGGGCAGGGGTGGGCACTGAAGCTTTCTTT	TRBV24-1	TRBJ1-1	-	few
CASSKAGQRNTEAFF	TGTGCCAGCAGCAAAGCCGGCCAGCGGAACACTGAAGCTTTCTTT	TRBV21-1	TRBJ1-1	-	-
CASTQTGAPGELFF	TGTGCCAGCACCCAGACAGGGGCTCCCGGGGAGCTGTTTTTT	TRBV6-5	TRBJ2-2	TRBD1	-
CASSGGPGVNYGYTF	TGTGCCAGCAGCGGGGGTCCGGGGGTGAACTATGGCTACACCTTC	TRBV5-6	TRBJ1-2	-	-
CASSATGDGYTF	TGTGCCAGCAGTGCGACGGGGGATGGCTACACCTTC	TRBV2	TRBJ1-2	-	few
CASSPTGGGGGSPLHF	TGTGCCAGCAGCCCAACGGGAGGAGGCGGCGGGTCACCCCTCCACTTT	TRBV5-6	TRBJ1-6	-	-
CASSIGGEEQYF	TGTGCCAGCAGTATCGGGGGGGAGGAGCAGTACTTC	TRBV6-5	TRBJ2-7	TRBD2	-
CASSLLGPGQGCRFF	TGCGCCAGCAGCTTGTTGGGTCCGGGACAGGGTTGTAGGTTCTTC	TRBV5-1	TRBJ2-1	TRBD1	-
CATSRDRGGAEKLFF	TGTGCCACCAGCAGAGATCGGGGGGGAGCCGAAAAACTGTTTTTT	TRBV15	TRBJ1-4	-	-
CASSIVGSYNSPLHF	TGTGCCAGTAGTATAGTCGGCTCCTATAATTCACCCCTCCACTTT	TRBV19	TRBJ1-6	-	few
CASGLVVGQGYEQYF	TGTGCTAGTGGTTTGGTGGTGGGGCAGGGCTACGAGCAGTACTTC	TRBV12-5	TRBJ2-7	-	-
CASSFMAEEDNQPQHF	TGTGCCAGCAGTTTCATGGCCGAGGAGGACAATCAGCCCCAGCATTTT	TRBV28	TRBJ1-5	-	-
CASSEYQGGSQPQHF	TGTGCCAGCAGTGAGTATCAGGGGGGAAGTCAGCCCCAGCATTTT	TRBV6-1	TRBJ1-5	TRBD1	few
CASTPGVNTEAFF	TGTGCCAGTACTCCGGGGGTGAACACTGAAGCTTTCTTT	TRBV19	TRBJ1-1	-	-
CASQTGTPSYEQYF	TGTGCCAGCCAAACCGGGACACCCTCCTACGAGCAGTACTTC	TRBV28	TRBJ2-7	-	-
CASSLGRAQDNEQFF	TGTGCCAGCAGCTTAGGGAGGGCTCAAGACAATGAGCAGTTCTTC	TRBV7-9	TRBJ2-1	-	-
CASSSLPSGGISEAFF	TGCGCCAGCAGCTCCCTCCCCTCAGGGGGCATTAGTGAAGCTTTCTTT	TRBV5-1	TRBJ1-1	TRBD1	-
CASSISGVNNSPLHF	TGTGCCAGTAGTATCTCAGGGGTTAATAATTCACCCCTCCACTTT	TRBV19	TRBJ1-6	-	-
CASSPTTWTGLYSGNTIYF	TGTGCCAGCAGCCCTACCACATGGACAGGACTCTACTCTGGAAACACCATATATTTT	TRBV11-2	TRBJ1-3	TRBD1	few
CASSLGGEETQYF	TGTGCCAGCAGCTTAGGGGGCGAAGAGACCCAGTACTTC	TRBV7-9	TRBJ2-5	-	-
CASSDSRGNEQFF	TGTGCCAGCAGTGACTCCAGGGGCAATGAGCAGTTCTTC	TRBV6-5	TRBJ2-1	-	-
CASSVLAGAGELFF	TGTGCCAGCAGCGTACTAGCGGGAGCCGGGGAGCTGTTTTTT	TRBV9	TRBJ2-2	TRBD2	-
CASSEVATGEQYF	TGTGCCAGCAGTGAAGTGGCCACGGGAGAGCAGTACTTC	TRBV2	TRBJ2-7	-	-
CASSLLAGAGEQYF	TGTGCCAGCAGCTTACTAGCGGGAGCCGGCGAGCAGTACTTC	TRBV7-3	TRBJ2-7	TRBD2	-
CASSEALYGYTF	TGTGCCAGCAGTGAAGCCCTCTATGGCTACACCTTC	TRBV6-1	TRBJ1-2	-	-